The following is a T cell receptor beta chain sequence with its context. Sequencing ends 3 residues short of the CDR3 end; the germline J gene provides the rest. The data derive from a study of Tregs in tolerant kidney transplant recipients. Germline CDR1 and CDR2: SSHAT and FNYEAQ (reference sequence). The CDR3 sequence is 13 residues long. Measured with immunoSEQ multiplex PCR; TCRdb has only the in-frame clones, and not every one. The sample has under 40,000 clones, and its top ten clones hold 13% to 15%. The clonotype originates from a human donor who received a combined kidney and bone marrow transplant. This specimen consisted of CD8+ T cells from blood, obtained before the transplant. The chain carries TRBV7-7 and TRBJ2-3, with D maybe TRBD2 (6 bases). The CDR3 sequence: CATSGLLTDTQYF. The part of the CDR3 DNA that was read is TGTGCTACCTCGGGACTTCTCACAGATACG.